These 28 T cell receptor beta chains were sequenced from one sample in a study of cytomegalovirus exposure and HLA in healthy donors. PCR amplification relied on 60 Vbeta primers (plus 13 Jbeta primers). Method: immunoSEQ multiplex PCR; TCRdb's copy keeps in-frame clones and lacks some. The sample holds under 110,000 clones, about 75% seen once. Sequenced: PBMCs. The receptors here all came from a male donor in good health and CMV-seropositive.

The chain is built from TRBV6-1 and TRBJ2-3, with TRBD2 identical over 10 bases. The CDR3 sequence is 15 residues long. Losses at the gene ends were 4 bases for V and 4 bases for J; bases not matched to a gene: 5. The V gene's germline CDR1 is MNHNS and CDR2 SASEGT. CDR3 protein: CASSVSGGASDTQYF. In nucleotides, the CDR3 is TGTGCCAGCAGTGTCAGCGGGGGGGCGTCAGATACGCAGTATTTT.

The chain couples TRBV18 to TRBJ2-5; the D gene is possibly TRBD1 (5 bases). The V end was cut by 3 bases, the J end by 1 base, with 9 bases between. The CDR3 sequence is 14 residues long. Germline V gene sequence: CDR1 KGHSH, CDR2 LQKENI. CDR3 sequence: CASSPGQGQETQYF. The CDR3 nucleotides are TGTGCCAGCTCACCTGGGCAGGGCCAAGAGACCCAGTACTTC.

The chain recombines TRBV7-3 with TRBJ2-7, with 7 bases identical to TRBD2. With V trimmed by 6 bases and J by 4 bases, 27 bases remained unmatched. CDR1 and CDR2 (germline): SGHTA, FQGTGA. The CDR3 is 20 amino acids. The CDR3 DNA follows: TGTGCCAGCAGTTCCGGGGGGAGAGGTAGCAGCCTCACCCCGTGGTACGAGCAGTACTTC. It yields the protein CASSSGGRGSSLTPWYEQYF.

Worth noting for this clone: Its ends do not fully match the called genes, so a read error is possible. The V gene is TRBV4-3, the J gene TRBJ1-1; D remains ambiguous. CDR1 is LGHNA and CDR2 is YSLEER in the germline V gene. The CDR3 covers 11 residues. The CDR3 DNA is TGCGCCAGCAGCCAAGACTACGCTGTGGTATTT. It specifies CASSQDYAVVF.

The sample holds a few counts of this clone. The chain uses TRBV5-1 and TRBJ2-2; D ambiguous. The germline V gene encodes CDR1 SGHRS and CDR2 YFSETQ. Trimming shortened V by 0 bases and J by 6 bases, and 6 bases separated the two germline ends. The CDR3 is made up of 13 amino acids. The CDR3 sequence: CASSLVPSGELFF. The CDR3 DNA reads TGCGCCAGCAGCTTGGTTCCGTCCGGGGAGCTGTTTTTT.

This clone was detected only a few times. V usage is TRBV5-1 and J usage is TRBJ1-2; maybe TRBD1 (6 bases). The CDR3 length is 14 residues. Germline CDR1 is SGHRS and CDR2 is YFSETQ. Trimming stripped 4 bases from V and 4 bases from J, with 14 bases between. CDR3 nucleotides: TGCGCCAGCAGCGCACAGGGTCAGAGCTATGGCTACACCTTC. Residues: CASSAQGQSYGYTF.

V is TRBV9 and J is TRBJ2-3, with 8 bases identical to TRBD2. Germline V gene lookup returns CDR1 SGDLS and CDR2 YYNGEE. This CDR3 region has 15 residues. Trimming at V came to 4 bases and at J to 4 bases, leaving 8 bases not matched to a gene. As DNA, the CDR3 is TGTGCCAGCAGCAAATCGGGGGGGCCCCCAGATACGCAGTATTTT. Protein: CASSKSGGPPDTQYF.

The rearrangement links TRBV5-4 to TRBJ2-5; 7 positions match TRBD1. The J call may be incorrect, as the DNA end agrees better with TRBJ2-7. The CDR3 is 15 amino acids. The germline V gene encodes CDR1 SGHNT and CDR2 YYREEE (reference sequence). The CDR3 here is CASSFGIPTGNEQYF. The CDR3 DNA is TGTGCCAGCAGCTTTGGTATTCCGACAGGGAACGAGCAGTACTTC.

This clone has only a few counts. This chain links TRBV7-9 with TRBJ1-5; D is perhaps TRBD1 (5 bases). V gave up 1 base and J gave up 7 bases, with 20 bases separating them. In germline, CDR1 is SEHNR, CDR2 FQNEAQ (reference sequence). The length of the CDR3 is 17 residues. The CDR3 DNA is TGTGCCAGCAGCTTAGGAATAAGGGCCAGGGTCGGGCAGCCCCAGCATTTT. Encoded protein: CASSLGIRARVGQPQHF.

The chain links TRBV19 to TRBJ1-1, with 8 bases that match TRBD1. The ends lost 5 bases at V and 5 bases at J; junction bases unmatched: 10. Germline V gene lookup returns CDR1 LNHDA and CDR2 SQIVND (reference sequence). The length of the CDR3 is 15 residues. CDR3 residues: CASSARGQVRTEAFF. In DNA, the CDR3 is TGTGCCAGTAGTGCAAGGGGACAGGTGAGGACTGAAGCTTTCTTT.

The CDR3 DNA follows: TGTGCCAGCAGCTGGATGATAGGACAGGGGGAGACAGATACGCAGTATTTT. Its translation: CASSWMIGQGETDTQYF. This chain connects TRBV7-9 to TRBJ2-3; 10 nucleotides match TRBD1. After removal of 4 bases from V and 3 bases from J, the junction contained 10 bases not matched to a gene. The CDR3 is made up of 17 amino acids. CDR1 and CDR2 from the germline V gene are SEHNR and FQNEAQ (reference sequence).

V is TRBV6-1 and J is TRBJ1-4; D ambiguous. The CDR3 covers 13 residues. With 2 bases removed from V and 12 bases from J, the gap between germline ends came to 13 bases. Germline-derived CDR1 and CDR2 are MNHNS and SASEGT. DNA of the CDR3: TGTGCCAGCAGTGAACAGGCCCTGGCGCAACTGTTTTTT. Encoded protein: CASSEQALAQLFF.

This chain joins TRBV28 and TRBJ1-2; 9 nucleotides match TRBD1. This CDR3 contains 13 residues. Germline V gives CDR1 MDHEN, CDR2 SYDVKM. Trimming cost V 5 bases and J 8 bases; bases outside gene matches: 6. The CDR3: CASSVRDRDGYTF. Here the CDR3 DNA reads TGTGCCAGCAGTGTCCGGGACAGGGACGGCTACACCTTC.

This clone was counted once. The chain combines TRBV7-9 with TRBJ2-3; 8 bases match TRBD2. There are 12 residues in the CDR3. J lost 3 bases, V lost 7 bases, and 0 bases had no gene match. Germline V CDR1 and CDR2: SEHNR, FQNEAQ (reference sequence). The CDR3 bases are TGTGCCAGCATAGCGGGGACAGATACGCAGTATTTT. Translated: CASIAGTDTQYF.

The chain is built from TRBV6-1 and TRBJ2-2; 7 bases match TRBD1. CDR3 length: 14 residues. Per germline, CDR1 MNHNS and CDR2 SASEGT. V was clipped by 3 bases and J by 5 bases; unmatched bases: 3. DNA of the CDR3: TGTGCCAGCAGTGAGGGACAGATAACCGGGGAGCTGTTTTTT. Translation gives CASSEGQITGELFF.

This chain links TRBV15 with TRBJ2-7; 7 positions agree with TRBD1. The length of the CDR3 is 17 residues. The V and J ends lost 1 base and 5 bases, in that order; junction bases with no gene match: 14. Germline loops: CDR1 LNHNV, CDR2 YYDKDF (reference sequence). The CDR3 region has the DNA TGTGCCACCAGCAGAGTACTTATTGGGCAGGGGGAGAACGAGCAGTACTTC. Translating gives CATSRVLIGQGENEQYF.

The chain carries TRBV27 and TRBJ2-3, with D perhaps TRBD1 (6 bases). In germline, CDR1 is MNHEY, CDR2 SMNVEV (reference sequence). This CDR3 is built from 13 residues. V lost 5 bases to trimming and J lost 10 bases, with 16 bases between them. CDR3 loop: CASSVPRGSPQYF. For the CDR3, the DNA is TGTGCCAGCAGTGTTCCCAGGGGATCTCCGCAGTATTTT.

This rearrangement joins TRBV4-3 to TRBJ1-2; D is possibly TRBD1 (5 bases). The CDR3 totals 16 residues. The V end was cut by 0 bases, the J end by 7 bases, with 18 bases between. Germline loops: CDR1 LGHNA, CDR2 YSLEER. CDR3 bases: TGCGCCAGCAGCCAAGATCCCACGGAGGGGAGGGGTGGCTACACCTTC. Translation gives CASSQDPTEGRGGYTF.

There are a few counts of this clone. This chain connects TRBV4-1 to TRBJ1-3; D gene ambiguous. The germline gives CDR1 MGHRA, CDR2 YSYEKL. Trimming shortened V by 0 bases and J by 4 bases, and 10 bases separated the two germline ends. This CDR3 has 15 residues. CDR3 sequence (DNA): TGCGCCAGCAGCCAAGATGGAGGCAGAGGAAACACCATATATTTT. Amino acid sequence: CASSQDGGRGNTIYF.

The chain is built from TRBV4-2 and TRBJ2-1, with 8 bases identical to TRBD2. The J segment lost 12 bases and the V segment lost 0 bases, leaving 7 bases of the junction unmatched. Germline CDR1 reads LGHNA; CDR2 reads YNFKEQ. CDR3 length: 14 amino acids. In nucleotides, the CDR3 is TGTGCCAGCAGCCAAGAGTCGATAGCGGGATGGCAGTTCTTC. Its protein product is CASSQESIAGWQFF.

This clone was found a few times. This chain uses TRBV9 with TRBJ2-5; the D gene is possibly TRBD1 (6 bases). The CDR3 consists of 15 residues. V was trimmed by 3 bases and J by 5 bases, leaving 17 bases between them. Germline V CDR1 and CDR2: SGDLS, YYNGEE. The CDR3: CASSARGGSQETQYF. DNA for the CDR3: TGTGCCAGCAGCGCCAGAGGGGGATCACAGGAGACCCAGTACTTC.

The chain couples TRBV29-1 to TRBJ2-4; D may be TRBD2 (6 bases). The CDR3 contains 10 residues. Germline V gene sequence: CDR1 SQVTM, CDR2 ANQGSEA. The V end was cut by 4 bases, the J end by 15 bases, with 13 bases between. CDR3: CSVGNDGRYF. The CDR3 nucleotides are TGCAGCGTTGGAAATGACGGGAGGTACTTC. The full variable domain, completed using reference TRBV29-1 and TRBJ2-4, is SAVISQKPSRDICQRGTSLTIQCQVDSQVTMMFWYRQQPGQSLTLIATANQGSEATYESGFVIDKFPISRPNLTFSTLTVSNMSPEDSSIYLCSVGNDGRYFGAGTRLSVL.

The rearrangement uses TRBV19 and TRBJ1-1, with 8 positions matching TRBD1. This CDR3 contains 12 residues. CDR1 is LNHDA and CDR2 is SQIVND in the germline V gene (reference sequence). The V and J ends lost 9 bases and 7 bases, in that order; junction bases with no gene match: 7. The CDR3 DNA sequence: TGTGCCAGCTTAGGTGACAGGGGTGAAGCTTTCTTT. Amino acid sequence: CASLGDRGEAFF.

This chain joins TRBV4-3 and TRBJ2-3; D remains ambiguous. The V end lost 2 bases, the J end lost 0 bases, and 9 bases lay between the germline ends. Germline lookup yields CDR1 LGHNA and CDR2 YSLEER. The length of the CDR3 is 15 residues. CDR3 amino acids: CASSQQNLSTDTQYF. The DNA of the CDR3 is TGCGCCAGCAGCCAACAGAATTTAAGCACAGATACGCAGTATTTT.

The rearrangement links TRBV5-4 to TRBJ2-7; 11 bases line up with TRBD2. The CDR3 length is 18 residues. Per germline, CDR1 SGHNT and CDR2 YYREEE (reference sequence). V was pared by 3 bases and J by 2 bases, with 13 bases of the junction left unmatched. The CDR3 nucleotides read TGTGCCAGCAGCTCAGGGACTAGCGGTCTAAGAGACGCCTACGAGCAGTACTTC. This encodes CASSSGTSGLRDAYEQYF.

There are a few counts of this clone. The CDR3 coding sequence is TGTGCCAGCAGTGCAACCCGCCCCGCCGGCGGTAACTATGGCTACACCTTC. Amino acids: CASSATRPAGGNYGYTF. The J gene is TRBJ1-2, the V gene TRBV25-1; D uncertain. CDR1 and CDR2 (germline): MGHDK, SYGVNS. V was pared by 4 bases and J by 1 base, with 19 bases between. The CDR3 extends over 17 amino acids.

This chain uses TRBV7-9 with TRBJ2-7; the D gene is possibly TRBD1 (6 bases). The CDR3 has 14 amino acids. V gave up 5 bases and J gave up 0 bases, with 11 bases separating them. Germline assignment: CDR1 SEHNR and CDR2 FQNEAQ (reference sequence). CDR3 in amino acids: CASSPGTSSYEQYF. CDR3 bases: TGTGCCAGCAGCCCCGGGACATCCTCCTACGAGCAGTACTTC.

This sequence joins TRBV29-1 and TRBJ2-1, with D possibly matching TRBD2 (6 bases). CDR1 SQVTM and CDR2 ANQGSEA come from the germline V gene. Trimming stripped 3 bases from V and 0 bases from J, with 9 bases between. The CDR3 totals 14 residues. CDR3 nucleotides: TGCAGCGTTGATTCCGGGGGCTCCTACAATGAGCAGTTCTTC. It is translated as CSVDSGGSYNEQFF.